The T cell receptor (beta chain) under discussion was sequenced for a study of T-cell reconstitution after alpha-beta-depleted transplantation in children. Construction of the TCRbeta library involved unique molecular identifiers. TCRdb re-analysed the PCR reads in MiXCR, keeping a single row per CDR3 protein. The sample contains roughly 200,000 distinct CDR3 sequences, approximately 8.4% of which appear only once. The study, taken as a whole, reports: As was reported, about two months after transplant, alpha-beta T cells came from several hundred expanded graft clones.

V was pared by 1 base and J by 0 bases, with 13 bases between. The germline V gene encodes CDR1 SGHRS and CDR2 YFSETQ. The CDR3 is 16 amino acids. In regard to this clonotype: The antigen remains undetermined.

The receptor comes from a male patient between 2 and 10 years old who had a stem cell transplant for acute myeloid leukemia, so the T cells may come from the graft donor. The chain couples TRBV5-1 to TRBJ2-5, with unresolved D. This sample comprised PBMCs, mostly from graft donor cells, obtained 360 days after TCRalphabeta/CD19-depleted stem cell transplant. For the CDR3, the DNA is TGCGCCAGCAGCTTGTTGGGTCTCCAGTACCAAGAGACCCAGTACTTC. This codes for CASSLLGLQYQETQYF.